Listed here are 20 T cell receptor beta chains from one sample, sequenced in a study of blood T cell repertoires in COVID-19. Generated by immunoSEQ multiplex PCR, the TCRdb table keeps only in-frame clones and is missing some. The sample holds about 150,000 clones, 70% to 85% seen once. The sample comprised peripheral blood. These receptors all stem from a man older than 75 with COVID-19, enrolled during active disease.

The V and J genes are TRBV2 and TRBJ2-3; 7 bases are shared with TRBD1. CDR1 and CDR2 (germline): SNHLY, FYNNEI. The length of the CDR3 is 15 residues. V gave up 5 bases and J gave up 0 bases; unmatched junction bases: 5. The CDR3 region has the DNA TGTGCCAGCAGTAGGACAGGCGTTAGCACAGATACGCAGTATTTT. The encoded protein is CASSRTGVSTDTQYF.

V usage is TRBV4-3 and J usage is TRBJ1-1; 9 bases map to TRBD1. V lost 5 bases and J lost 7; bases outside the gene matches: 11. Germline V gene sequence: CDR1 LGHNA, CDR2 YSLEER. The CDR3 length is 15 residues. CDR3 amino acids: CASSASQGAGSEAFF. The CDR3 bases are TGCGCCAGCAGCGCATCACAGGGGGCGGGGAGTGAAGCTTTCTTT.

This clone was counted at least ten times. This rearrangement joins TRBV5-8 to TRBJ1-2; D gene ambiguous. Trimming stripped 4 bases from V and 6 bases from J, with 13 bases between. The CDR3 has 13 amino acids. The germline V gene has CDR1 SGHTS and CDR2 YDEGEE. The CDR3 spells CASSPRWVNGYTF. CDR3 sequence (DNA): TGTGCCAGCAGCCCGAGGTGGGTGAATGGCTACACCTTC.

The DNA of the CDR3 is TGTGCCAGCAGCTTCGACGGGAACTATGGCTACACCTTC. Translated: CASSFDGNYGYTF. This sequence joins TRBV5-4 and TRBJ1-2; D is unclear. V dropped 2 bases and J dropped 2 bases, with 7 bases sitting between them. The CDR3 consists of 13 residues. Germline assignment: CDR1 SGHNT and CDR2 YYREEE (reference sequence).

This clone was seen just once. The V gene is TRBV4-1, the J gene TRBJ1-5; the D is unclear. CDR1 and CDR2 (germline): MGHRA, YSYEKL. Trimming pared 4 bases from V and 4 bases from J, leaving 5 bases between. The CDR3 is 12 residues long. CDR3 bases: TGCGCCAGCAGCCGAGGGAATCAGCCCCAGCATTTT. Translation gives CASSRGNQPQHF.

The J gene is TRBJ2-2, the V gene TRBV2; D uncertain. Germline V gives CDR1 SNHLY, CDR2 FYNNEI. The CDR3 has 12 amino acids. V lost 8 bases and J lost 6, with 10 bases in between. DNA for the CDR3: TGTGCCAGCGGCCAAATCCCCGGGGAGCTGTTTTTT. Its translation: CASGQIPGELFF.

The CDR3 loop is CASTDNPTGDTQYF. As DNA, the CDR3 is TGTGCCAGCACTGACAACCCCACCGGGGATACGCAGTATTTT. The genes are TRBV2 and TRBJ2-3; the D is unclear. V was clipped by 7 bases and J by 6 bases, with 17 bases between them. From germline, CDR1 is SNHLY and CDR2 FYNNEI. The CDR3 runs 14 residues.

This clone was found a few times. The V gene is TRBV7-9, the J gene TRBJ1-2; D gene uncertain. Per the germline V gene, CDR1 is SEHNR and CDR2 is FQNEAQ (reference sequence). V dropped 3 bases and J dropped 4 bases, with 15 bases sitting between them. The length of the CDR3 is 15 residues. CDR3: CASSFPSSGSYGYTF. In DNA, the CDR3 is TGTGCCAGCAGCTTCCCCAGTTCCGGGAGCTATGGCTACACCTTC.

This chain joins TRBV2 and TRBJ2-5; D may be TRBD1 (5 bases). This CDR3 comprises 13 residues. Trimming removed 7 bases at V and 5 bases at J, with 14 bases between. Per the germline V gene, CDR1 is SNHLY and CDR2 is FYNNEI. CDR3 sequence (DNA): TGTGCCAGCAACCTACAGGTTCGGGAGACCCAGTACTTC. Amino acid sequence: CASNLQVRETQYF.

The V and J genes are TRBV9 and TRBJ1-2; no clear D gene. The CDR3 is 19 residues long. CDR1 is SGDLS, CDR2 YYNGEE, per germline. The ends were cut back, 3 bases at V and 0 bases at J, with 24 bases in the middle. CDR3 in DNA: TGTGCCAGCAGCGCCCGTCACGCCGTCGGGGAGCGGACTAACTATGGCTACACCTTC. This sequence encodes CASSARHAVGERTNYGYTF.

The chain links TRBV4-2 to TRBJ2-4, with 9 bases fitting TRBD2. Trimming removed 0 bases from V and 6 bases from J; junction bases left unmatched: 6. CDR1 and CDR2 from the germline V gene are LGHNA and YNFKEQ. There are 16 residues in the CDR3. CDR3 residues: CASSQELAGGRNIQYF. The CDR3 DNA sequence: TGTGCCAGCAGCCAAGAACTGGCGGGGGGGCGAAACATTCAGTACTTC.

The chain links TRBV21-1 to TRBJ1-6; whether TRBD1, the table's D call, matches the DNA was not checked. TRBV21-1 is designated a pseudogene. CDR3 length: 14 residues. The CDR3 spells CASFRDTPNSPLHF. DNA for the CDR3: TGTGCCAGCTTCCGGGACACCCCTAATTCACCCCTCCACTTT.

The CDR3 region is CASSFKETQYF. The CDR3 DNA is TGTGCCAGCAGCTTCAAAGAGACCCAGTACTTC. The J gene is TRBJ2-5, the V gene TRBV11-2; no definite D call. The germline V gene encodes CDR1 SGHAT and CDR2 FQNNGV. The CDR3 spans 11 residues. V was pared by 3 bases and J by 3 bases, with 2 bases between.

The rearrangement joins TRBV15 to TRBJ2-5; D is perhaps TRBD1 (5 bases). V was pared by 0 bases and J by 1 base, with 12 bases between. Per the germline V gene, CDR1 is LNHNV and CDR2 is YYDKDF (reference sequence). The CDR3 sequence is 16 residues long. The CDR3 region has the DNA TGTGCCACCAGCAGAGACAGGGCTTCGGTCCAAGAGACCCAGTACTTC. Its protein is CATSRDRASVQETQYF.

The V call is TRBV29-1, the J call TRBJ1-1; the D is unclear. Trimming stripped 4 bases from V and 1 base from J, with 7 bases between. The CDR3 sequence is 12 residues long. The germline CDR1 and CDR2 sequences are SQVTM and ANQGSEA. Here the CDR3 reads CSVARGNTEAFF. CDR3 sequence (DNA): TGCAGCGTTGCACGGGGGAACACTGAAGCTTTCTTT.

This clone appeared once. This sequence joins TRBV2 and TRBJ1-4; TRBD1 matches at 7 bases. Per germline, CDR1 SNHLY and CDR2 FYNNEI. The CDR3 covers 13 residues. Trimming took 4 bases from V and 7 from J; bases not matched to a gene: 3. The CDR3 coding sequence is TGTGCCAGCAGTGTAGGGGGCCGTGAAAAACTGTTTTTT. Encoded protein: CASSVGGREKLFF. The full variable domain, its missing parts supplied by reference TRBV2 and TRBJ1-4, is EPEVTQTPSHQVTQMGQEVILRCVPISNHLYFYWYRQILGQKVEFLVSFYNNEISEKSEIFDDQFSVERPDGSNFTLKIRSTKLEDSAMYFCASSVGGREKLFFGSGTQLSVL.

This sequence joins TRBV6-1 and TRBJ1-2, with D unresolved. The CDR3 sequence is 13 residues long. Germline V gene sequence: CDR1 MNHNS, CDR2 SASEGT. Trimming left V 2 bases short and J 5 bases short, with 9 bases between. The CDR3 sequence: CASSETVFYGYTF. The CDR3 DNA sequence: TGTGCCAGCAGTGAAACGGTCTTTTATGGCTACACCTTC.

The chain links TRBV6-5 to TRBJ1-5; TRBD1 matches 7 bases. The CDR3 totals 15 residues. Germline lookup yields CDR1 MNHEY and CDR2 SVGAGI. V shed 6 bases and J 1 base; nucleotides not matched to a gene: 6. In DNA form, the CDR3 reads TGTGCCAGCAGAAAACAGGGGACGAGCAATCAGCCCCAGCATTTT. Translating it yields CASRKQGTSNQPQHF.

The J gene is TRBJ1-1, the V gene TRBV27; D not certain. V was cut by 5 bases and J by 4 bases, with 14 bases left in between. This CDR3 is 14 amino acids long. Germline CDR1 is MNHEY and CDR2 is SMNVEV (reference sequence). The DNA of the CDR3 is TGTGCCAGCAGTGCAATATCGGTAAGCACTGAAGCTTTCTTT. Translating it yields CASSAISVSTEAFF.

This rearrangement joins TRBV2 to TRBJ2-1; D perhaps matches TRBD2 (5 bases). Trimming shortened V by 6 bases and J by 0 bases, and 12 bases separated the two germline ends. This CDR3 comprises 15 residues. CDR1 is SNHLY and CDR2 is FYNNEI in the germline V gene. This CDR3 reads CASRPDWSSYNEQFF. In DNA, the CDR3 is TGTGCCAGCAGGCCGGACTGGAGCTCCTACAATGAGCAGTTCTTC. The entire variable domain, with the rest obtained from reference TRBV2 and TRBJ2-1, is as follows: EPEVTQTPSHQVTQMGQEVILRCVPISNHLYFYWYRQILGQKVEFLVSFYNNEISEKSEIFDDQFSVERPDGSNFTLKIRSTKLEDSAMYFCASRPDWSSYNEQFFGPGTRLTVL.